Presented here are 7 T cell receptor beta chains from one specimen sequenced in a study of regulatory T cells in long-lasting Graves disease. With iRepertoire HTBI primers and Arm-PCR of CDR3 regions, TCR beta libraries were built. TCRdb re-called the multiplex PCR reads with MiXCR, one entry per CDR3 protein. The sample carries approximately 690,000 distinct CDR3 sequences, about 32% recorded once. Stated time point: persistent/refractory GD, antithyroid drugs over 5 years with positive TRAb. After RNA was extracted from PBMCs, the TCR library was made from it. The source was peripheral blood mononuclear cells (PBMCs), collected when the disease was refractory, from a patient treated with antithyroid drugs. Every receptor here comes from a female donor with Graves disease.

The table lists this clonotype with many counts. V and J are TRBV27 and TRBJ2-7; D assignment may be TRBD1 or TRBD2 (5 bases each). Germline CDR1 reads MNHEY; CDR2 reads SMNVEV (reference sequence). The CDR3 runs to 15 residues. V was trimmed by 6 bases and J by 0 bases, leaving 15 bases between them. CDR3 DNA sequence: TGTGCCAGCAGCCTGGCCGCAGGGAGCTCCTACGAGCAGTACTTC. It translates to CASSLAAGSSYEQYF.

This clonotype showed up many times. The chain uses TRBV28 and TRBJ1-3; no clear D. The V end lost 5 bases, the J end lost 5 bases, and 13 bases lay between the germline ends. CDR1 and CDR2 from the germline V gene are MDHEN and SYDVKM. This CDR3 comprises 14 residues. The CDR3 region is CASSDPGLRNTIYF. The CDR3 bases are TGTGCCAGCAGTGACCCGGGCCTTCGAAACACCATATATTTT. Full variable domain (rest looked up from reference TRBV28 and TRBJ1-3): DVKVTQSSRYLVKRTGEKVFLECVQDMDHENMFWYRQDPGLGLRLIYFSYDVKMKEKGDIPEGYSVSREKKERFSLILESASTNQTSMYLCASSDPGLRNTIYFGEGSWLTVV.

This clonotype was picked up many times. CDR3 nucleotides: TGTGCCAGCAGCCATTTATGGACTAGCCGGGGCTACGAGCAGTACTTC. This encodes CASSHLWTSRGYEQYF. The V gene is TRBV7-2, the J gene TRBJ2-7, with TRBD2 matching over 8 bases. Germline-derived CDR1 and CDR2 are SGHTA and FQGNSA. V was pared by 5 bases and J by 3 bases, with 12 bases of the junction left unmatched. The CDR3 is 16 residues long. Using reference TRBV7-2 and TRBJ2-7 for the parts outside the CDR3, the full variable domain is GAGVSQSPSNKVTEKGKDVELRCDPISGHTALYWYRQSLGQGLEFLIYFQGNSAPDKSGLPSDRFSAERTGGSVSTLTIQRTQQEDSAVYLCASSHLWTSRGYEQYFGPGTRLTVT.

Written as DNA, the CDR3 is TGTGCCACGGGGGACCGCCGTCAGGCCTCTGGGGCCAACGTCCTGACTTTC. The encoded protein is CATGDRRQASGANVLTF. This chain links TRBV10-3 with TRBJ2-6, with a weak D call TRBD2 (6 bases). Germline assignment: CDR1 ENHRY and CDR2 SYGVKD. V lost 10 bases to trimming and J lost 0 bases, with 19 bases between them. The CDR3 sequence is 17 residues long.

The chain has TRBV11-2 and TRBJ2-1; D perhaps matches TRBD2 (7 bases). CDR1 and CDR2 (germline): SGHAT, FQNNGV. V gave up 2 bases and J gave up 10 bases, with 18 bases separating them. The CDR3 runs to 15 residues. CDR3 DNA: TGTGCCAGCAGCTTATGGGCGAGGGGGGGGAGCGAGCAGTTCTTC. Translated, it gives CASSLWARGGSEQFF.

This clonotype came up a few times. This chain links TRBV27 with TRBJ1-3; D gene uncertain. Between the trimmed V and J ends, which lost 2 bases and 0 bases, there was a span of 17 bases. This CDR3 has 18 amino acids. Germline V gene lookup returns CDR1 MNHEY and CDR2 SMNVEV (reference sequence). DNA for the CDR3: TGTGCCAGCAGTTTAAACTTCCCTAGTCTGGACTCTGGAAACACCATATATTTT. Amino acid sequence: CASSLNFPSLDSGNTIYF.

Many counts were recorded for this clonotype. This chain links TRBV20-1 with TRBJ1-5; perhaps TRBD1 as D (6 bases). Trimming stripped 6 bases from V and 5 bases from J, with 20 bases between. The CDR3 length is 15 residues. Germline CDR1 is DFQATT and CDR2 is SNEGSKA (reference sequence). CDR3 DNA: TGCAGTGCCGTCTTCGGGACACCTACGGATCAGCCCCAGCATTTT. It specifies CSAVFGTPTDQPQHF.